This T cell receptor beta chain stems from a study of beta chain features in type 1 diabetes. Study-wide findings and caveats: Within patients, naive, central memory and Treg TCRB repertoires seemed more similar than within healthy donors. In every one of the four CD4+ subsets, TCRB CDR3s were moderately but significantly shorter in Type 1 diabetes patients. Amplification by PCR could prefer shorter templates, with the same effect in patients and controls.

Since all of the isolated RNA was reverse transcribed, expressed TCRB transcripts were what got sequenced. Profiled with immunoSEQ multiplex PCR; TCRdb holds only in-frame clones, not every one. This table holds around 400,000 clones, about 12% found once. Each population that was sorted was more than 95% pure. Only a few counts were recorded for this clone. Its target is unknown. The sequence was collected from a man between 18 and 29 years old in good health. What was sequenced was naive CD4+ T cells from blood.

CDR3 DNA: TGTGCCAGCAGCCCCCGGGGGGCGCAAGGCTACACCTTC. Its translation: CASSPRGAQGYTF. The rearrangement joins TRBV7-2 to TRBJ1-2; a possible D gene is TRBD1 (6 bases). The CDR3 extends over 13 amino acids. V was clipped by 5 bases and J by 8 bases, with 15 bases between them. Germline V CDR1 and CDR2: SGHTA, FQGNSA.